This T cell receptor beta chain originates from a study of blood T cell repertoires in COVID-19. With V trimmed by 5 bases and J by 3 bases, 3 bases remained unmatched. Per the germline V gene, CDR1 is ENHRY and CDR2 is SYGVKD. The CDR3 contains 15 residues. Data came from immunoSEQ multiplex PCR; TCRdb stores just in-frame clones and leaves some out. The data contain about 350,000 clones, almost 90% of them singletons. During the 2 weeks before they entered the study, exposed participants had met someone with a PCR-confirmed or clinician-diagnosed COVID-19 case. This clone has just a few counts. The sequence was obtained from a woman aged 25 to 39 who had been exposed to COVID-19. Sequencing was done on a sample of PBMCs or T cells enriched from blood (not recorded which). This chain joins TRBV10-3 and TRBJ2-2, with 10 bases aligning to TRBD1. DNA for the CDR3: TGTGCCATCAGTCCGGGGACAGGGGACACCGGGGAGCTGTTTTTT. Its translation is CAISPGTGDTGELFF.